Presented here are 14 T cell receptor beta chains from one specimen sequenced in a study of Ad26.COV2.S vaccination and SARS-CoV-2 variants. TCRdb keeps only in-frame clones here, not all; method: immunoSEQ multiplex PCR. The profile covers hundreds of thousands of clones, with about 88% appearing a single time and about 10% taken by the ten largest. Treatment meaning: some 20 received Ad26.COV2.S at low or high dose, single or two shots; roughly 5 received placebo; per-sample allocation not given. The samples were gathered on day 63 after the first injection of vaccine or placebo. The sample consisted of peripheral blood, taken in a trial of Ad26.COV2.S vaccine versus placebo. The receptors originated from a person between 18 and 65 years old who received the Ad26.COV2.S COVID-19 vaccine or a placebo.

V is TRBV24-1 and J is TRBJ1-2; D ambiguous. Germline V gene sequence: CDR1 KGHDR, CDR2 SFDVKD. The CDR3 consists of 14 residues. V lost 3 bases, J lost 2 bases, and 9 bases lay in between. The CDR3 loop is CATSDPGKNYGYTF. The CDR3 DNA reads as TGTGCCACCAGTGATCCGGGGAAGAACTATGGCTACACCTTC.

The chain recombines TRBV7-2 with TRBJ2-7, with D tentatively TRBD1 (5 bases). This CDR3 is 14 amino acids long. Germline lookup yields CDR1 SGHTA and CDR2 FQGNSA. The germline V and J ends were trimmed by 4 bases and 5 bases, with 15 bases remaining between them. CDR3 protein: CASSSPGYRNEQYF. The CDR3 DNA reads TGTGCCAGCAGCTCCCCAGGGTACCGGAACGAGCAGTACTTC.

CDR3 in amino acids: CASSAPTGTGSSPLHF. CDR3 sequence (DNA): TGTGCCAGCAGTGCGCCCACCGGGACAGGGAGCTCACCCCTCCACTTT. The J gene is TRBJ1-6, the V gene TRBV28; 9 positions agree with TRBD1. Germline-derived CDR1 and CDR2 are MDHEN and SYDVKM. This CDR3 comprises 16 residues. V dropped 5 bases and J dropped 10; count of bases not matched to a gene: 12.

This clone was seen a handful of times. The genes are TRBV5-1 and TRBJ2-1, with D maybe TRBD2 (6 bases). Germline V gene data show CDR1 as SGHRS and CDR2 as YFSETQ. This CDR3 comprises 13 residues. V was clipped by 6 bases and J by 2 bases, with 9 bases between them. This CDR3 reads CASNWTTYNEQFF. The CDR3 region has the DNA TGCGCCAGCAACTGGACTACCTACAATGAGCAGTTCTTC.

The V gene is TRBV28, the J gene TRBJ2-7; TRBD1 matches 7 bases. V lost 6 bases and J lost 3; bases outside the gene matches: 5. CDR1 is MDHEN and CDR2 is SYDVKM in the germline V gene. This CDR3 contains 13 residues. CDR3 sequence: CASSPGTDYEQYF. Here the CDR3 DNA reads TGTGCCAGCAGCCCCGGGACAGACTACGAGCAGTACTTC. Drawing the rest from reference TRBV28 and TRBJ2-7, the complete variable domain is DVKVTQSSRYLVKRTGEKVFLECVQDMDHENMFWYRQDPGLGLRLIYFSYDVKMKEKGDIPEGYSVSREKKERFSLILESASTNQTSMYLCASSPGTDYEQYFGPGTRLTVT.

In its sample, this clone was seen once. The chain uses TRBV5-6 and TRBJ2-7; no firm D call. Germline lookup yields CDR1 SGHDT and CDR2 YYEEEE. V was clipped by 4 bases and J by 3 bases, with 14 bases between them. The CDR3 is 14 residues long. The DNA for the CDR3 is TGTGCCAGCAGCCCGGGCGGCGGTAACTACGAGCAGTACTTC. Translation: CASSPGGGNYEQYF.

This rearrangement joins TRBV6-5 to TRBJ1-2; 12 bases align to TRBD1. The CDR3 is 15 residues long. Per the germline V gene, CDR1 is MNHEY and CDR2 is SVGAGI. Trimming took 4 bases from V and 4 from J; bases not matched to a gene: 4. The CDR3 reads CASSWGQGAGYGYTF. DNA of the CDR3: TGTGCCAGCAGTTGGGGACAGGGGGCTGGCTATGGCTACACCTTC.

The chain has TRBV7-9 and TRBJ1-2; tentative D call: TRBD1 (5 bases). In germline, CDR1 is SEHNR, CDR2 FQNEAQ (reference sequence). V was trimmed by 4 bases and J by 8 bases, leaving 26 bases between them. This CDR3 is built from 17 residues. CDR3 sequence (DNA): TGTGCCAGCAGCTGGGGGTGGTTGGGAACCCTATCCGCGGGCTACACCTTC. It encodes CASSWGWLGTLSAGYTF.

This chain joins TRBV4-1 and TRBJ2-3, with 7 bases matching TRBD1. CDR1 MGHRA and CDR2 YSYEKL come from the germline V gene. With V trimmed by 2 bases and J by 3 bases, 20 bases remained unmatched. CDR3 length: 20 residues. This CDR3 reads CASSQRDSYLGANRTDTQYF. In nucleotides, the CDR3 is TGCGCCAGCAGCCAACGGGACAGCTACTTAGGGGCTAATCGGACAGATACGCAGTATTTT.

This clone was seen a few times. The chain has TRBV4-2 and TRBJ2-7; D gene unclear. Per the germline V gene, CDR1 is LGHNA and CDR2 is YNFKEQ. The CDR3 extends over 13 amino acids. The ends were cut back, 2 bases at V and 4 bases at J, with 9 bases in the middle. The CDR3 spells CASSQSSKYEQYF. The CDR3 nucleotides read TGTGCCAGCAGCCAAAGTTCCAAATACGAGCAGTACTTC.

The chain has TRBV3-1 (or the pseudogene TRBV3-2) and TRBJ1-2; D possibly corresponds to TRBD1 (5 bases). Germline values: CDR1 LGHDT, CDR2 YNNKEL (reference sequence). CDR3 length equals 16 residues. Trimming left V 3 bases short and J 2 bases short, with 16 bases between. The CDR3 DNA is TGTGCCAGCAGCCATCTTGGGGGGGTAAGCAACTATGGCTACACCTTC. Its protein product is CASSHLGGVSNYGYTF.

The chain joins TRBV12-3 or TRBV12-4 to TRBJ1-2; D remains ambiguous. V lost 3 bases to trimming and J lost 2 bases, with 7 bases between them. This CDR3 region has 13 residues. In nucleotides, the CDR3 is TGTGCCAGCAGTTTGGACGGAAACTATGGCTACACCTTC. It specifies CASSLDGNYGYTF.

The CDR3 loop reads CASSSLAGAETQYF. The CDR3 DNA is TGTGCCAGCAGCTCCTTAGCGGGAGCCGAGACCCAGTACTTC. V usage is TRBV5-4 and J usage is TRBJ2-5, with TRBD2 identical over 9 bases. V lost 3 bases and J lost 5; bases outside the gene matches: 5. CDR1 is SGHNT and CDR2 is YYREEE in the germline V gene (reference sequence). This CDR3 comprises 14 residues. Full variable domain (remainder filled in from reference TRBV5-4 and TRBJ2-5): ETGVTQSPTHLIKTRGQQVTLRCSSQSGHNTVSWYQQALGQGPQFIFQYYREEENGRGNFPPRFSGLQFPNYSSELNVNALELDDSALYLCASSSLAGAETQYFGPGTRLLVL.

J is TRBJ2-7 and V is TRBV4-2; D is possibly TRBD2 (5 bases). The CDR3 has 16 amino acids. Trimming took off 0 bases at V and 2 bases at J, with 14 bases between the two ends. Germline values: CDR1 LGHNA, CDR2 YNFKEQ. The CDR3 DNA follows: TGTGCCAGCAGCCAAGATGGGAGCGGACGAACCTACGAGCAGTACTTC. Translated: CASSQDGSGRTYEQYF.